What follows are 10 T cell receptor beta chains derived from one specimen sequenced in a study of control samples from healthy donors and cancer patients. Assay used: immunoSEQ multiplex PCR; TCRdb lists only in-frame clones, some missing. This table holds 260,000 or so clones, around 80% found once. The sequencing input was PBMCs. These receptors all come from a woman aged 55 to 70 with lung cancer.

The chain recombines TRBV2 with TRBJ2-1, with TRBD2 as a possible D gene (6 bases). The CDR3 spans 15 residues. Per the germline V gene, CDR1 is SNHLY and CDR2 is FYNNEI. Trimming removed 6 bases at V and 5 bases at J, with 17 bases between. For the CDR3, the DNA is TGTGCCAGCAGCCTTGGAGGGCCAAGGAACAATGAGCAGTTCTTC. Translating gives CASSLGGPRNNEQFF. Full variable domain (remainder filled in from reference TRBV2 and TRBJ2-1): EPEVTQTPSHQVTQMGQEVILRCVPISNHLYFYWYRQILGQKVEFLVSFYNNEISEKSEIFDDQFSVERPDGSNFTLKIRSTKLEDSAMYFCASSLGGPRNNEQFFGPGTRLTVL.

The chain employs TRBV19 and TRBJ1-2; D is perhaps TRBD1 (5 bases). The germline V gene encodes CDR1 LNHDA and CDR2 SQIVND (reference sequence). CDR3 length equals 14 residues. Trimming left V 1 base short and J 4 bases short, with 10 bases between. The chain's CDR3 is CASSIVAGTYGYTF. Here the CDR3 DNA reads TGTGCCAGTAGTATAGTTGCGGGGACCTATGGCTACACCTTC.

The CDR3 nucleotides are TGCGCCAGCAGCTTGGGGGGACAAACGAACTATGGCTACACCTTC. It codes for CASSLGGQTNYGYTF. The V call is TRBV5-1, the J call TRBJ1-2, with D perhaps matching TRBD1 (6 bases). CDR1 is SGHRS and CDR2 is YFSETQ in the germline V gene. The CDR3 runs to 15 residues. V was cut by 0 bases and J by 2 bases, with 11 bases left in between.

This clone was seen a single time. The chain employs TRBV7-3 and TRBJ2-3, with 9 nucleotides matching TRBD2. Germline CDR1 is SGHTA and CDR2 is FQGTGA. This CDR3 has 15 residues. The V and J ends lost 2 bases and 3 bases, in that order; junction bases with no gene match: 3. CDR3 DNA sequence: TGTGCCAGCAGCTTAGCGGGGGGGAAAACAGATACGCAGTATTTT. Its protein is CASSLAGGKTDTQYF.

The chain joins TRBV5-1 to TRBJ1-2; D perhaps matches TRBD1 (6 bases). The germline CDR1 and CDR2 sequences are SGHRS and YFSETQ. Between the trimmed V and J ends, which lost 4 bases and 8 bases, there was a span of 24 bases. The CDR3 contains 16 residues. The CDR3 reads CASSQNTRDIGGGYTF. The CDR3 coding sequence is TGCGCCAGCAGCCAAAATACCCGGGACATCGGGGGCGGCTACACCTTC.

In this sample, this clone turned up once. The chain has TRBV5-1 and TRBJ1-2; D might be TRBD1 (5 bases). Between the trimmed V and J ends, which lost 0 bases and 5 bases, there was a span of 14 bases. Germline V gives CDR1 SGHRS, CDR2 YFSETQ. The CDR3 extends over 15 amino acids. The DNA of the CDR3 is TGCGCCAGCAGCTTGGCCACCGGGACCATATATGGCTACACCTTC. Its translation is CASSLATGTIYGYTF.

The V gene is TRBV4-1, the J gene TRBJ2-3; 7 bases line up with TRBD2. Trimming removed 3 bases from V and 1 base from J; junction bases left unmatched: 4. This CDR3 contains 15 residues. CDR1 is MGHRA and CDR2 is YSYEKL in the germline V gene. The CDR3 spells CASSQDAGGTDTQYF. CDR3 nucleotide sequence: TGCGCCAGCAGCCAGGACGCGGGGGGCACAGATACGCAGTATTTT.

As DNA, the CDR3 is TGTGCCAGCAGCCAAGAAGGGGGGGCGAACACTGAAGCTTTCTTT. Amino acids: CASSQEGGANTEAFF. The V and J genes are TRBV3-1 (or the pseudogene TRBV3-2) and TRBJ1-1, with D possibly matching TRBD1 (6 bases). The V and J ends lost 0 bases and 1 base respectively, with 9 bases between them. Germline CDR1 LGHDT, CDR2 YNNKEL (reference sequence). This CDR3 comprises 15 residues.

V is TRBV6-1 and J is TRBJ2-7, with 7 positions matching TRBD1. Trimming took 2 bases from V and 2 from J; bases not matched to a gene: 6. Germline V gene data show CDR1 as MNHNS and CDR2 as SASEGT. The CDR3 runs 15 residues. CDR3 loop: CASSETWDRAYEQYF. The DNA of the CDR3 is TGTGCCAGCAGTGAAACATGGGACAGAGCCTACGAGCAGTACTTC.

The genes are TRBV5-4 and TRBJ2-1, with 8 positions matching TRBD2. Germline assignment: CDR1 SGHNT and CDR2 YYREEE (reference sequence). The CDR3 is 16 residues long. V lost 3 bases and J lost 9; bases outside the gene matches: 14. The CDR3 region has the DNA TGTGCCAGCAGCTCCCAGACGACTAGCGAGTTATGTGAGCAGTTCTTC. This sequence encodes CASSSQTTSELCEQFF.